The 22 T cell receptor beta chains below all came from one sample that was sequenced in a study of blood T cell repertoires in COVID-19. Profiled with immunoSEQ multiplex PCR; TCRdb holds only in-frame clones, not every one. Seen here are fewer than 40,000 clones, more than 65% observed once, and the top ten hold around 3%. Sequenced sample: peripheral blood. Receptors were obtained from a man between 65 and 85 years old with COVID-19, enrolled during active disease.

This clone came up once. The chain recombines TRBV4-2 with TRBJ2-3; perhaps TRBD2 as D (5 bases). This CDR3 is 16 amino acids long. Trimming took 3 bases from V and 0 from J, leaving 13 bases between them. Germline CDR1 and CDR2: LGHNA and YNFKEQ. The CDR3 reads CASSQSGGRSTDTQYF. For the CDR3, the DNA is TGTGCCAGCAGCCAGAGCGGAGGTCGTAGCACAGATACGCAGTATTTT.

This clone has only a few counts. The chain employs TRBV9 and TRBJ2-7, with 8 bases aligning to TRBD1. CDR1 and CDR2 from the germline V gene are SGDLS and YYNGEE. Germline trimming cut 3 bases from V and 6 bases from J; bases unmatched to any gene: 5. The CDR3 is 13 amino acids. The CDR3 nucleotides are TGTGCCAGCAGCGCTAGGACAGGGACCGAGCAGTACTTC. Its translation: CASSARTGTEQYF.

This clone was counted only a few times. This chain links TRBV5-1 with TRBJ2-3; possibly TRBD2 for D (5 bases). Germline CDR1 and CDR2: SGHRS and YFSETQ. V lost 1 base and J 1 base, leaving 10 bases between the germline ends. The length of the CDR3 is 15 residues. CDR3 protein: CASSLMSGGTDTQYF. The CDR3 bases are TGCGCCAGCAGCTTGATGAGCGGAGGCACAGATACGCAGTATTTT. The full variable domain, its missing parts supplied by reference TRBV5-1 and TRBJ2-3, is KAGVTQTPRYLIKTRGQQVTLSCSPISGHRSVSWYQQTPGQGLQFLFEYFSETQRNKGNFPGRFSGRQFSNSRSEMNVSTLELGDSALYLCASSLMSGGTDTQYFGPGTRLTVL.

The genes are TRBV5-4 and TRBJ2-3, with unresolved D. This CDR3 region has 13 residues. The germline gives CDR1 SGHNT, CDR2 YYREEE (reference sequence). V was shortened by 0 bases and J by 4 bases, with 6 bases between the two germline ends. The CDR3 DNA reads as TGTGCCAGCAGCTTGGCTGGCCCAGATACGCAGTATTTT. This sequence encodes CASSLAGPDTQYF.

V gene TRBV7-9 combines with J gene TRBJ2-7; 9 bases fit TRBD1. CDR3 length: 15 residues. V was clipped by 3 bases and J by 0 bases; unmatched bases: 3. Germline CDR1 SEHNR, CDR2 FQNEAQ (reference sequence). CDR3: CASSFKGQGSYEQYF. The CDR3 nucleotides are TGTGCCAGCAGCTTTAAGGGACAGGGCTCCTACGAGCAGTACTTC.

In the case of this clone: The sample has other DNA sequences that encode this CDR3 too. The chain carries TRBV5-1 and TRBJ1-4; 10 bases are a match to TRBD1. The CDR3 has 15 amino acids. J lost 6 bases, V lost 0 bases, and 2 bases had no gene match. The V gene's germline CDR1 is SGHRS and CDR2 YFSETQ. The DNA of the CDR3 is TGCGCCAGCAGCTTGGCCGGGACAGGGGATGAAAAACTGTTTTTT. It codes for CASSLAGTGDEKLFF.

V gene TRBV9 combines with J gene TRBJ1-3; D not certain. Trimming pared 0 bases from V and 0 bases from J, leaving 7 bases between. There are 15 residues in the CDR3. Germline V gives CDR1 SGDLS, CDR2 YYNGEE. Written as DNA, the CDR3 is TGTGCCAGCAGCGTAGCAGGTACCTCTGGAAACACCATATATTTT. Protein: CASSVAGTSGNTIYF.

The chain employs TRBV13 and TRBJ2-3; TRBD2 matches 7 bases. With V trimmed by 5 bases and J by 0 bases, 5 bases remained unmatched. CDR1 is PRHDT, CDR2 FYEKMQ, per germline (reference sequence). CDR3 length equals 15 residues. The CDR3 here is CASSRGELSTDTQYF. CDR3 DNA: TGTGCCAGCAGCCGGGGGGAACTCAGCACAGATACGCAGTATTTT.

The CDR3 sequence is CATSGGEGRHQPQHF. The CDR3, as DNA: TGTGCCACCAGCGGCGGGGAGGGACGCCATCAGCCCCAGCATTTT. The chain links TRBV15 to TRBJ1-5, with D tentatively TRBD1 (5 bases). With 5 bases removed from V and 5 bases from J, the gap between germline ends came to 16 bases. The CDR3 is 15 residues long. Per germline, CDR1 LNHNV and CDR2 YYDKDF (reference sequence).

V is TRBV5-1 and J is TRBJ2-1, with 7 bases identical to TRBD2. The CDR3 contains 16 residues. The germline V gene encodes CDR1 SGHRS and CDR2 YFSETQ. J gave up 2 bases and V 0 bases, and 5 bases lay outside the gene matches. CDR3 nucleotide sequence: TGCGCCAGCAGCTTGGCTGCGGGAGTAGCCTACAATGAGCAGTTCTTC. This sequence encodes CASSLAAGVAYNEQFF. Full variable domain (missing parts from reference TRBV5-1 and TRBJ2-1): KAGVTQTPRYLIKTRGQQVTLSCSPISGHRSVSWYQQTPGQGLQFLFEYFSETQRNKGNFPGRFSGRQFSNSRSEMNVSTLELGDSALYLCASSLAAGVAYNEQFFGPGTRLTVL.

The chain couples TRBV28 to TRBJ1-2; D gene ambiguous. Germline CDR1 and CDR2: MDHEN and SYDVKM. The CDR3 contains 15 residues. With 5 bases removed from V and 7 bases from J, the gap between germline ends came to 20 bases. The DNA for the CDR3 is TGTGCCAGCAGTCCCCGGAGAGGTAGAGGAGGTGGCTACACCTTC. Translation: CASSPRRGRGGGYTF.

The rearrangement joins TRBV9 to TRBJ2-1; the match to TRBD2 covers 8 bases. Unmatched junction bases numbered 11, after V lost 7 bases and J lost 5 bases. Germline assignment: CDR1 SGDLS and CDR2 YYNGEE. The CDR3 loop spans 15 amino acids. Written as DNA, the CDR3 is TGTGCCAGCTCCCTGGCGGGGGGTGTCCACAATGAGCAGTTCTTC. Its translation is CASSLAGGVHNEQFF. Full variable domain (outside the CDR3, taken from reference TRBV9 and TRBJ2-1): DSGVTQTPKHLITATGQRVTLRCSPRSGDLSVYWYQQSLDQGLQFLIQYYNGEERAKGNILERFSAQQFPDLHSELNLSSLELGDSALYFCASSLAGGVHNEQFFGPGTRLTVL.

The chain has TRBV5-1 and TRBJ1-1; 7 bases are a match to TRBD1. Trimming cost V 0 bases and J 7 bases; bases outside gene matches: 6. Germline CDR1 is SGHRS and CDR2 is YFSETQ. This CDR3 spans 14 amino acids. The CDR3 nucleotides are TGCGCCAGCAGCTTGGGACAGGGCGGAATTGAAGCTTTCTTT. It specifies CASSLGQGGIEAFF.

The rearrangement uses TRBV30 and TRBJ1-5; D not certain. The CDR3 is 11 amino acids. CDR1 and CDR2 from the germline V gene are GTSNPN and SVGIG (reference sequence). V was trimmed by 3 bases and J by 9 bases, leaving 9 bases between them. The CDR3 loop reads CAWSMSGPQHF. In DNA form, the CDR3 reads TGTGCCTGGAGCATGTCGGGGCCCCAGCATTTT.

The V and J genes are TRBV4-3 and TRBJ1-1; D uncertain. V was pared by 3 bases and J by 0 bases, with 5 bases between. This CDR3 is built from 13 residues. Germline V gene data show CDR1 as LGHNA and CDR2 as YSLEER. The CDR3 spells CASSHQMNTEAFF. CDR3 DNA: TGCGCCAGCAGCCACCAGATGAACACTGAAGCTTTCTTT.

The chain couples TRBV27 to TRBJ2-1, with TRBD2 matching over 9 bases. Germline lookup yields CDR1 MNHEY and CDR2 SMNVEV (reference sequence). V lost 2 bases and J lost 1; bases outside the gene matches: 6. This CDR3 spans 17 amino acids. Here the CDR3 reads CASSLPTSGRSYNEQFF. CDR3 nucleotide sequence: TGTGCCAGCAGTTTACCGACTAGCGGCCGATCCTACAATGAGCAGTTCTTC.

The chain links TRBV19 to TRBJ1-2; 8 nucleotides align to TRBD1. Germline assignment: CDR1 LNHDA and CDR2 SQIVND (reference sequence). The CDR3 is 14 amino acids. V shed 6 bases, J shed 3 bases, and the junction held 6 bases outside the gene matches. As DNA, the CDR3 is TGTGCCAGTAGGAAACAGGGGGAGGACTATGGCTACACCTTC. It specifies CASRKQGEDYGYTF.

This clone showed up just a few times. The gene calls are TRBV27 and TRBJ2-7; D not certain. In germline, CDR1 is MNHEY, CDR2 SMNVEV (reference sequence). CDR3 length equals 14 residues. Trimming removed 3 bases from V and 3 bases from J, with 12 bases in between. DNA of the CDR3: TGTGCCAGCAGTTTCTCGGGTCGGTACTACGAGCAGTACTTC. Amino acid sequence: CASSFSGRYYEQYF.

This clone was seen a single time. V and J are TRBV5-4 and TRBJ2-7, with TRBD1 matching over 7 bases. In germline, CDR1 is SGHNT, CDR2 YYREEE (reference sequence). The CDR3 is 13 residues long. The trim removed 2 bases at V and 7 bases at J, leaving 6 bases unmatched. The CDR3 region has the DNA TGTGCCAGCAGCTTAGACAGGGTGGGGGAGCAGTACTTC. It codes for CASSLDRVGEQYF.

The chain joins TRBV7-2 to TRBJ1-5, with 7 nucleotides matching TRBD1. Trimming cost V 5 bases and J 2 bases; bases outside gene matches: 15. Germline values: CDR1 SGHTA, CDR2 FQGNSA. The CDR3 loop spans 18 amino acids. The CDR3 loop reads CASSPAPYRGRGNQPQHF. The CDR3 region has the DNA TGTGCCAGCAGCCCTGCCCCATACAGGGGTCGCGGCAATCAGCCCCAGCATTTT.

The table lists this clone with a count of one. This chain joins TRBV27 and TRBJ1-1; a possible D gene is TRBD1 (5 bases). V was shortened by 2 bases and J by 1 base, with 8 bases between the two germline ends. This CDR3 has 14 residues. Germline V gene lookup returns CDR1 MNHEY and CDR2 SMNVEV (reference sequence). In DNA, the CDR3 is TGTGCCAGCAGTTTACAGGGCCAGAACACTGAAGCTTTCTTT. It yields the protein CASSLQGQNTEAFF.

The V call is TRBV7-9, the J call TRBJ1-2; D gene ambiguous. V lost 3 bases to trimming and J lost 8 bases, with 19 bases between them. This CDR3 comprises 15 residues. Germline CDR1 reads SEHNR; CDR2 reads FQNEAQ (reference sequence). CDR3: CASSFQALSGSGYTF. Here the CDR3 DNA reads TGTGCCAGCAGCTTTCAAGCATTGTCGGGAAGCGGCTACACCTTC.